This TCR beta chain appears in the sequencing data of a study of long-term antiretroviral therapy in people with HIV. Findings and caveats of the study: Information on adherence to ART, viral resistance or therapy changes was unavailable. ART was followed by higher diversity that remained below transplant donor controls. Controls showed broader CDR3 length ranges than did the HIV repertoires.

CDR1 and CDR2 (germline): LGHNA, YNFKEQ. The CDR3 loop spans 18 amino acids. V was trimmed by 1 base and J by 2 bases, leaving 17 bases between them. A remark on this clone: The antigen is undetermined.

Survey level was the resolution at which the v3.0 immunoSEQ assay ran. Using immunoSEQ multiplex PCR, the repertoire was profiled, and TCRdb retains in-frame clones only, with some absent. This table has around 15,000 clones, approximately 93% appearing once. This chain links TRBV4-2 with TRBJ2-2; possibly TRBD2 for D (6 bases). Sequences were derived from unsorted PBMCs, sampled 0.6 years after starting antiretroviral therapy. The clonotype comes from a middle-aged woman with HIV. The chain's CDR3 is CASSQAWSGGRNTGELFF. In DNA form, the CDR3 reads TGTGCCAGCAGCCAAGCCTGGTCCGGGGGACGTAACACCGGGGAGCTGTTTTTT.